One sample yielded the 30 T cell receptor beta chains listed below, sequenced in a study of cytomegalovirus exposure and HLA in healthy donors. The PCR contained 60 Vbeta and 13 Jbeta primers. Clones were read by immunoSEQ multiplex PCR, and TCRdb kept only the in-frame ones, dropping some. The table has fewer than 250,000 clones, about four fifths seen once; the top ten hold 1.5% to 2%. The sequenced material came from PBMCs. These receptors came from a woman between 45 and 60 years old in good health and CMV-seronegative.

This clone occurred once. The CDR3 loop is CASSHGSMGQGFYEQYF. The CDR3 nucleotides are TGCGCCAGCAGCCACGGAAGTATGGGACAGGGATTCTACGAGCAGTACTTC. The chain is built from TRBV4-1 and TRBJ2-7, with 9 bases identical to TRBD1. There are 17 residues in the CDR3. The germline V gene has CDR1 MGHRA and CDR2 YSYEKL. The V and J ends lost 3 bases and 3 bases, in that order; junction bases with no gene match: 12.

This rearrangement joins TRBV4-1 to TRBJ1-5, with D possibly TRBD1 on 5 matching bases. This CDR3 comprises 15 residues. V lost 0 bases to trimming and J lost 4 bases, with 10 bases between them. Germline V gene sequence: CDR1 MGHRA, CDR2 YSYEKL. CDR3 protein: CASSQDLGLNQPQHF. The CDR3 DNA follows: TGCGCCAGCAGCCAAGATTTGGGGCTAAATCAGCCCCAGCATTTT.

V is TRBV28 and J is TRBJ2-7, with 10 positions matching TRBD2. Germline trimming cut 2 bases from V and 2 bases from J; bases unmatched to any gene: 6. CDR1 MDHEN and CDR2 SYDVKM come from the germline V gene. CDR3 length equals 16 residues. CDR3 residues: CASSLATSGVAYEQYF. For the CDR3, the DNA is TGTGCCAGCAGTTTAGCTACTAGCGGGGTAGCCTACGAGCAGTACTTC.

V usage is TRBV12-5 and J usage is TRBJ1-1; TRBD1 agrees at 7 bases. The junction had 1 base not matched to a gene; V was cut back by 1 base and J by 5 bases. The CDR3 consists of 13 residues. Germline V CDR1 and CDR2: LGHNT, FRNRAP. The CDR3 region has the DNA TGTGCTAGTGGTTTGGACAGGGGAACTGAAGCTTTCTTT. Translating gives CASGLDRGTEAFF.

This clone was detected only once. The chain couples TRBV6-1 to TRBJ2-7; D perhaps matches TRBD1 (6 bases). The V gene lost 1 base and the J gene lost 1 base, with 11 bases spanning the gap. The CDR3 covers 15 residues. Germline CDR1 MNHNS, CDR2 SASEGT. The CDR3 here is CASSEGQVRSYEQYF. The CDR3 DNA reads TGTGCCAGCAGTGAAGGACAGGTGAGATCCTACGAGCAGTACTTC.

A few counts support this clone. The gene calls are TRBV28 and TRBJ1-6; D is undetermined. The length of the CDR3 is 13 residues. Trimming shortened V by 1 base and J by 6 bases, and 4 bases separated the two germline ends. Germline values: CDR1 MDHEN, CDR2 SYDVKM. In DNA form, the CDR3 reads TGTGCCAGCAGTTTATTCCTTAATTCACCCCTCCACTTT. This sequence encodes CASSLFLNSPLHF.

The CDR3, as DNA: TGTGCCAGCAGCTCGGGACAGTCCTACGAGCAGTACTTC. Translated, it gives CASSSGQSYEQYF. The chain has TRBV11-1 and TRBJ2-7; TRBD1 matches 7 bases. V was clipped by 4 bases and J by 1 base; unmatched bases: 1. The V gene's germline CDR1 is SGHAT and CDR2 FQDESV (reference sequence). This CDR3 is 13 amino acids long.

The chain recombines TRBV28 with TRBJ2-1, with D possibly being TRBD1 (6 bases). This CDR3 is built from 14 residues. Trimming removed 3 bases at V and 7 bases at J, with 13 bases between. In germline, CDR1 is MDHEN, CDR2 SYDVKM. The CDR3 DNA is TGTGCCAGCAGTTTCCCCGCAGGGGCAAATGAGCAGTTCTTC. This translates into CASSFPAGANEQFF.

J is TRBJ1-1 and V is TRBV6-5, with D perhaps TRBD1 (6 bases). There are 14 residues in the CDR3. Germline values: CDR1 MNHEY, CDR2 SVGAGI. V was clipped by 6 bases and J by 1 base, with 12 bases between them. The CDR3: CASRLGTPNTEAFF. For the CDR3, the DNA is TGTGCCAGCAGGCTCGGGACACCGAACACTGAAGCTTTCTTT.

The J gene is TRBJ2-2, the V gene TRBV29-1, with D possibly TRBD1 on 6 matching bases. V was pared by 4 bases and J by 4 bases, with 13 bases between. CDR1 and CDR2 (germline): SQVTM, ANQGSEA. This CDR3 has 14 residues. This CDR3 reads CSVGLGHSTGELFF. For the CDR3, the DNA is TGCAGCGTTGGCCTGGGACACAGCACCGGGGAGCTGTTTTTT.

The chain combines TRBV7-9 with TRBJ1-2, with D possibly matching TRBD1 (5 bases). The CDR3 covers 11 residues. The V end was cut by 5 bases, the J end by 7 bases, with 8 bases between. CDR1 is SEHNR and CDR2 is FQNEAQ in the germline V gene (reference sequence). CDR3 protein: CASSRDSGYTF. Written as DNA, the CDR3 is TGTGCCAGCAGCCGAGACAGTGGCTACACCTTC.

V is TRBV28 and J is TRBJ1-1; possibly TRBD1 for D (6 bases). This CDR3 is built from 14 residues. Trimming pared 2 bases from V and 4 bases from J, leaving 11 bases between. Germline CDR1 MDHEN, CDR2 SYDVKM. Here the CDR3 DNA reads TGTGCCAGCAGTTTACCCATGACAGGCACTGAAGCTTTCTTT. It yields the protein CASSLPMTGTEAFF.

The chain uses TRBV4-2 and TRBJ2-1; 11 positions agree with TRBD2. Germline trimming cut 4 bases from V and 4 bases from J; bases unmatched to any gene: 6. This CDR3 region has 16 residues. Germline values: CDR1 LGHNA, CDR2 YNFKEQ. The DNA of the CDR3 is TGTGCCAGCAGCCCCGGGACTAGCGGAGTATACAATGAGCAGTTCTTC. Residues: CASSPGTSGVYNEQFF.

The rearrangement uses TRBV2 and TRBJ1-1; 7 positions match TRBD1. The germline V gene encodes CDR1 SNHLY and CDR2 FYNNEI. This CDR3 comprises 14 residues. Trimming removed 4 bases from V and 1 base from J; junction bases left unmatched: 3. This CDR3 is CASSGQGGNTEAFF. In DNA, the CDR3 is TGTGCCAGCAGTGGACAGGGTGGGAACACTGAAGCTTTCTTT.

V gene TRBV27 combines with J gene TRBJ1-2; no clear D gene. Trimming shortened V by 4 bases and J by 1 base, and 16 bases separated the two germline ends. The CDR3 is 16 residues long. The germline gives CDR1 MNHEY, CDR2 SMNVEV (reference sequence). CDR3 in amino acids: CASSSRRSGSNYGYTF. The CDR3 DNA is TGTGCCAGCAGTTCCAGGAGGAGCGGAAGTAACTATGGCTACACCTTC.

This clone was counted at least ten times. V gene TRBV4-3 combines with J gene TRBJ1-4; a weak D match, TRBD1 (6 bases). Between the trimmed V and J ends, which lost 4 bases and 4 bases, there was a span of 16 bases. This CDR3 is built from 16 residues. Germline values: CDR1 LGHNA, CDR2 YSLEER. DNA of the CDR3: TGCGCCAGCAGCCCCAAGTGGGCAGGGGTTAATGAAAAACTGTTTTTT. This sequence encodes CASSPKWAGVNEKLFF.

This clone was counted a few times. This sequence joins TRBV19 and TRBJ1-2, with a tentative D call TRBD1 (6 bases). The germline V gene encodes CDR1 LNHDA and CDR2 SQIVND (reference sequence). The CDR3 contains 14 residues. V shed 2 bases and J shed 1 base, with 8 bases lying between them. CDR3 nucleotide sequence: TGTGCCAGTAGTATATCACAGGGTAACTATGGCTACACCTTC. This encodes CASSISQGNYGYTF.

This chain joins TRBV21-1 and TRBJ2-7; the D call in the table, TRBD2, was not verified against the DNA. TRBV21-1 is classified as a pseudogene. This CDR3 spans 12 amino acids. The CDR3 loop reads CASSKLAGEQYF. The CDR3 DNA reads TGTGCCAGCAGCAAACTAGCTGGGGAGCAGTACTTC.

This chain links TRBV4-3 with TRBJ2-5; D is possibly TRBD1 (6 bases). The end of the DNA fits TRBJ2-7 better, so the J call may be wrong. CDR1 is LGHNA and CDR2 is YSLEER in the germline V gene. The CDR3 consists of 15 residues. The CDR3 is CASSQETGTSYEQYF. CDR3 sequence (DNA): TGCGCCAGCAGCCAAGAGACAGGAACCTCCTACGAGCAGTACTTC.

The chain has TRBV7-9 and TRBJ1-2; TRBD1 aligns across 7 bases. J was trimmed by 10 bases and V by 5 bases; bases with no gene match: 7. The CDR3 is 12 residues long. From germline, CDR1 is SEHNR and CDR2 FQNEAQ (reference sequence). The DNA of the CDR3 is TGTGCCAGCAGCGAACAGGGGCTGGACTACACCTTC. It codes for CASSEQGLDYTF.

This chain connects TRBV27 to TRBJ2-2, with 7 positions matching TRBD1. The germline CDR1 and CDR2 sequences are MNHEY and SMNVEV (reference sequence). The CDR3 covers 16 residues. V lost 7 bases to trimming and J lost 6 bases; unmatched junction nucleotides: 14. CDR3 coding DNA: TGTGCCAGCACCAAGCTTAGACAGGGTAGGGCCGGGGAGCTGTTTTTT. Translation gives CASTKLRQGRAGELFF.

This clone was detected only a few times. The chain recombines TRBV9 with TRBJ2-7; 7 bases line up with TRBD2. The trim removed 0 bases at V and 3 bases at J, leaving 6 bases unmatched. In germline, CDR1 is SGDLS, CDR2 YYNGEE. This CDR3 region has 15 residues. CDR3 region: CASSVGDSGNYEQYF. CDR3 DNA: TGTGCCAGCAGCGTAGGAGACAGCGGGAACTACGAGCAGTACTTC.

This rearrangement joins TRBV6-6 to TRBJ1-4, with 8 bases lining up with TRBD1. CDR1 and CDR2 from the germline V gene are MNHNY and SVGAGI (reference sequence). The length of the CDR3 is 15 residues. The V and J ends lost 6 bases and 0 bases, in that order; junction bases with no gene match: 3. CDR3 coding DNA: TGTGCCAGCAGCAAGGACAGGGCAACTAATGAAAAACTGTTTTTT. This gives the protein CASSKDRATNEKLFF.

V gene TRBV14 combines with J gene TRBJ2-3, with TRBD2 matching over 10 bases. V lost 4 bases and J lost 4; bases outside the gene matches: 5. CDR1 SGHDN and CDR2 FVKESK come from the germline V gene. The CDR3 contains 15 residues. The CDR3 DNA sequence: TGTGCCAGCAGCCTCCAGCGGGGGGGTTCAGATACGCAGTATTTT. This encodes CASSLQRGGSDTQYF.

The chain carries TRBV5-6 and TRBJ2-3, with D possibly matching TRBD1 (6 bases). Germline V gives CDR1 SGHDT, CDR2 YYEEEE. This CDR3 comprises 14 residues. V was cut by 4 bases and J by 8 bases, with 17 bases left in between. The CDR3 reads CASSIWTAPGTQYF. CDR3 bases: TGTGCCAGCAGCATATGGACAGCACCGGGTACGCAGTATTTT.

The chain links TRBV4-1 to TRBJ2-1; 7 bases line up with TRBD2. CDR3 size: 18 residues. CDR1 and CDR2 from the germline V gene are MGHRA and YSYEKL. V was pared by 4 bases and J by 4 bases, with 16 bases of the junction left unmatched. The CDR3 loop is CASSPRGLAETIYNEQFF. Written as DNA, the CDR3 is TGCGCCAGCAGCCCGAGAGGGCTAGCGGAGACGATATACAATGAGCAGTTCTTC.

The chain couples TRBV9 to TRBJ2-7; TRBD1 is a possible D gene (5 bases). The germline V gene has CDR1 SGDLS and CDR2 YYNGEE. This CDR3 is built from 13 residues. Trimming removed 0 bases at V and 2 bases at J, with 6 bases between. CDR3 region: CASSVEGAYEQYF. Written as DNA, the CDR3 is TGTGCCAGCAGCGTAGAAGGGGCCTACGAGCAGTACTTC.

V and J are TRBV7-6 and TRBJ2-2; no reliable D call. V dropped 0 bases and J dropped 5 bases, with 4 bases sitting between them. The CDR3 consists of 13 residues. Germline V gene data show CDR1 as SGHVS and CDR2 as FNYEAQ. CDR3 nucleotides: TGTGCCAGCAGCTTAGCGGAGACCGGGGAGCTGTTTTTT. It is translated as CASSLAETGELFF. The variable domain in full, completed from reference TRBV7-6 and TRBJ2-2, reads GAGVSQSPRYKVTKRGQDVALRCDPISGHVSLYWYRQALGQGPEFLTYFNYEAQQDKSGLPNDRFSAERPEGSISTLTIQRTEQRDSAMYRCASSLAETGELFFGEGSRLTVL.

This clone was seen a few times. The rearrangement joins TRBV11-2 to TRBJ2-5; D might be TRBD2 (6 bases). Germline loops: CDR1 SGHAT, CDR2 FQNNGV. V lost 7 bases and J lost 4, with 13 bases in between. The CDR3 sequence is 13 residues long. The chain's CDR3 is CASTGGVLETQYF. The CDR3 region has the DNA TGTGCCAGCACCGGCGGGGTTCTAGAGACCCAGTACTTC.

This sequence joins TRBV6-1 and TRBJ2-3; D is possibly TRBD2 (5 bases). The CDR3 loop spans 13 amino acids. V shed 7 bases and J shed 2 bases, with 10 bases lying between them. Germline V gene sequence: CDR1 MNHNS, CDR2 SASEGT. In nucleotides, the CDR3 is TGTGCCAGCAATCCCGGGAACACAGATACGCAGTATTTT. This codes for CASNPGNTDTQYF.